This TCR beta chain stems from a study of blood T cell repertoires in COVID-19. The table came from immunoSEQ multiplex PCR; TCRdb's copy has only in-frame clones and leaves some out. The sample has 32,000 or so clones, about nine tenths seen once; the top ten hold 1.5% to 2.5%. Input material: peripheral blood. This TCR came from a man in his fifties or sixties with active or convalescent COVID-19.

CDR3 sequence reads: CAWSAPAPGYQETQYF. The CDR3 nucleotides are TGTGCCTGGAGTGCCCCCGCCCCGGGGTACCAAGAGACCCAGTACTTC. The chain uses TRBV30 and TRBJ2-5, with D perhaps TRBD2 (5 bases). V was pared by 1 base and J by 0 bases, with 15 bases between. The CDR3 contains 16 residues. Germline assignment: CDR1 GTSNPN and CDR2 SVGIG (reference sequence).